A selection of T cell receptor beta chains follows, all from one sample in a study of blood T cells in healthy people across ages. TCRdb analysed the 5' RACE reads with MiXCR anew, one entry per CDR3 protein. The data show 750,000 to 850,000 distinct CDR3 sequences, around a quarter seen once. These data were likewise used in another study, on T cells of mothers and their children.

Sequencing was carried out using blood. These receptors were taken from a boy aged 10-17 years in good health. CDR3s include the opening cysteine and the closing phenylalanine or tryptophan. The D gene is left open where the match is weak. Some rows mark clone size as missing; the rest say once, few, many or name a class of expanded clone.

abundance	d_gene	v_gene	j_gene	CDR3aa	CDR3nt
.	TRBD1	TRBV27	TRBJ1-6	CASSHLPRTGTASPLHF	TGTGCCAGCAGTCACCTACCTCGGACAGGGACGGCTTCACCCCTCCACTTT
.	.	TRBV5-5	TRBJ2-2	CASSPRQIITGELFF	TGTGCCAGCAGCCCGAGACAGATTATAACCGGGGAGCTGTTTTTT
.	.	TRBV5-1	TRBJ1-5	CASSLVPGNSNQPQHF	TGCGCCAGCAGCTTGGTCCCAGGCAATAGCAATCAGCCCCAGCATTTT
.	.	TRBV12-3/TRBV12-4	TRBJ2-5	CASSPGPGAETQYF	TGTGCCAGCAGTCCGGGCCCAGGGGCAGAGACCCAGTACTTC
few	TRBD1	TRBV6-6	TRBJ2-7	CASRTNTGQGTYEQYF	TGTGCCAGCAGGACGAATACCGGACAGGGAACCTACGAGCAGTACTTC
few	TRBD2	TRBV5-1	TRBJ2-7	CASSTDSFVGSGRRYEQYF	TGCGCCAGCAGCACTGACTCGTTCGTGGGTAGCGGGAGAAGGTACGAGCAGTACTTC
few	.	TRBV20-1	TRBJ2-2	CSARSYAGELFF	TGCAGTGCTAGGAGTTACGCCGGGGAGCTGTTTTTT
few	TRBD1	TRBV29-1	TRBJ2-3	CSVDFGDSAGDTQYF	TGCAGCGTTGATTTTGGGGACAGCGCCGGGGATACGCAGTATTTT
.	TRBD2	TRBV4-3	TRBJ2-3	CASSQALGREGPTDTQYF	TGCGCCAGCAGCCAAGCATTGGGACGGGAGGGCCCCACAGATACGCAGTATTTT
few	.	TRBV6-2/TRBV6-3	TRBJ1-5	CASSQGQPQHF	TGTGCCAGCAGCCAGGGTCAGCCCCAGCATTTT
many	TRBD1	TRBV13	TRBJ2-3	CASSPGQKSTDTQYF	TGTGCCAGCAGCCCGGGACAGAAAAGCACAGATACGCAGTATTTT
.	.	TRBV12-3/TRBV12-4	TRBJ1-5	CASSLEGDGNQPQHF	TGTGCCAGCAGTTTAGAGGGTGATGGGAATCAGCCCCAGCATTTT
.	TRBD1	TRBV28	TRBJ1-1	CASQGAVNTEAFF	TGTGCCAGCCAGGGGGCGGTGAACACTGAAGCTTTCTTT
.	TRBD1	TRBV20-1	TRBJ2-5	CSATGQGAETQYF	TGCAGTGCTACGGGACAGGGGGCCGAGACCCAGTACTTC
.	.	TRBV9	TRBJ2-3	CASSTFGGVGDTQYF	TGTGCCAGCAGCACATTCGGCGGGGTTGGAGATACGCAGTATTTT
.	TRBD1	TRBV7-9	TRBJ1-4	CASSLAGQVEGKLLF	TGTGCCAGCAGCTTAGCCGGACAGGTCGAGGGAAAACTGCTTTTT
once	TRBD1	TRBV27	TRBJ1-2	CASRMTGVGYGYTF	TGTGCCAGCAGGATGACAGGGGTAGGGTATGGCTACACCTTC
once	TRBD2	TRBV27	TRBJ2-5	CASSLWGRAETQYF	TGTGCCAGCAGTTTATGGGGGAGGGCGGAGACCCAGTACTTC
few	.	TRBV5-6	TRBJ2-7	CASSLDWGRPYEQYF	TGTGCCAGCAGCTTGGATTGGGGACGACCTTACGAGCAGTACTTC
.	.	TRBV25-1	TRBJ1-1	CASSFWGEFGEAFF	TGTGCCAGCAGTTTTTGGGGGGAGTTTGGTGAAGCTTTCTTT
.	.	TRBV27	TRBJ2-6	CASSLSTGTGANVLTF	TGTGCCAGCAGTTTATCAACAGGGACGGGGGCCAACGTCCTGACTTTC
.	TRBD2	TRBV5-6	TRBJ2-5	CASSLAAGGPRETQYF	TGTGCCAGCAGCTTGGCGGCGGGAGGGCCTCGAGAGACCCAGTACTTC
few	.	TRBV28	TRBJ2-2	CASSRGGYTGELFF	TGTGCCAGCAGCCGAGGCGGTTACACCGGGGAGCTGTTTTTT
.	TRBD1	TRBV6-1	TRBJ1-4	CASSRTGGSANEKLFF	TGTGCCAGCAGCCGAACAGGGGGCTCGGCTAATGAAAAACTGTTTTTT
.	.	TRBV12-3/TRBV12-4	TRBJ2-5	CASTGEDGATQYF	TGTGCCAGCACTGGGGAGGATGGGGCAACCCAGTACTTC
.	.	TRBV18	TRBJ2-5	CASSLGIAATTGEAQYF	TGTGCCAGCTCTCTTGGGATAGCGGCGACGACCGGAGAGGCCCAGTACTTC
.	TRBD1	TRBV7-9	TRBJ2-3	CASRREGAAQYF	TGTGCCAGCAGGAGAGAGGGGGCGGCGCAGTATTTT
once	.	TRBV20-1	TRBJ2-2	CSASGMGGTGELFF	TGCAGTGCTAGCGGAATGGGCGGCACCGGGGAGCTGTTTTTT
.	.	TRBV5-6	TRBJ1-2	CASSWQGGGYGYTF	TGTGCCAGCAGCTGGCAGGGCGGCGGCTATGGCTACACCTTC